These T cell receptor beta chains were read from a single sample in a study of cytomegalovirus exposure and HLA in healthy donors. Produced via immunoSEQ multiplex PCR; TCRdb's table is partial and in-frame only. The sample records a few hundred thousand clones, about 80% being singletons. Input material: PBMCs. The receptors were sampled from a woman in her fifties or sixties in good health and CMV-seropositive. Each CDR3 is given with its conserved first and last residue. A D gene is named only where the DNA matches it firmly. Rows give clone size only sometimes, using once, few, many, or a class for an expanded clone.

clone_size j_call d_call v_call cdr3_nt cdr3_aa
- TRBJ1-1 - TRBV6-5 TGTGCCAGCAGCCCAACCTTCGGCACTGAAGCTTTCTTT CASSPTFGTEAFF
- TRBJ1-4 - TRBV25-1 TGTGCCAGCAGCACAGGCCCAACTAATGAAAAACTGTTTTTT CASSTGPTNEKLFF
- TRBJ2-7 TRBD2 TRBV9 TGTGCCAGCAGCTCCAGACTAGCGGGAGATGCGCAGTACTTC CASSSRLAGDAQYF
- TRBJ1-2 TRBD1 TRBV4-1 TGCGCCAGCAGCCAAGCAGGGGGACCTCTCTATGGCTACACCTTC CASSQAGGPLYGYTF
- TRBJ2-1 - TRBV7-9 TGTGCCAGCAGCCTATATCTCGAGCAGTTCTTC CASSLYLEQFF
- TRBJ2-2 TRBD2 TRBV10-2 TGCGCCAGCGGGGTAGCGGGAGGAAACACCGGGGAGCTGTTTTTT CASGVAGGNTGELFF
once TRBJ1-5 TRBD1 TRBV7-9 TGTGCCAGCAGCTTAGAGGGACAGGGAAGGCAGCCCCAGCATTTT CASSLEGQGRQPQHF
- TRBJ2-7 TRBD1 TRBV29-1 TGCAGCGTGAAGGACAGGTACGAGCAGTACTTC CSVKDRYEQYF
- TRBJ1-4 - TRBV6-5 TGTGCCAGCAGGGACAGAAGCAATGAAAAACTGTTTTTT CASRDRSNEKLFF
few TRBJ2-7 - TRBV5-1 TGCGCCAGCAGCTTGGAGGGGCCTAGCTCCTACGAGCAGTACTTC CASSLEGPSSYEQYF
once TRBJ2-1 - TRBV5-4 TGTGCCAGCAGCTTGGGGGCAGGGGGGTACAATGAGCAGTTCTTC CASSLGAGGYNEQFF
- TRBJ2-3 TRBD1 TRBV5-1 TGCGCCAGCAGCTTCCGGGACAGGGGTGCAGATACGCAGTATTTT CASSFRDRGADTQYF
many TRBJ2-7 TRBD1 TRBV5-1 TGCGCCAGCAGGGATGGGACAGGGCCTTACGAGCAGTACTTC CASRDGTGPYEQYF
- TRBJ2-7 TRBD2 TRBV30 TGTGCCTGGAGTACTAGCGGGAGGCCCACTTTC CAWSTSGRPTF
- TRBJ1-1 - TRBV19 TGTGCCAGTAGAACAAGGAACACTGAAGCTTTCTTT CASRTRNTEAFF
- TRBJ1-3 - TRBV15 TGTGCCACCAGCAGAGAGCCACACTCTGGAAACACCATATATTTT CATSREPHSGNTIYF
- TRBJ1-1 - TRBV27 TGTGCCAGCAGTTTCCGAGTGAACACTGAAGCTTTCTTT CASSFRVNTEAFF
once TRBJ2-7 - TRBV19 TGTGCCAGTAGTATAGAACTAGCTGGTCCCTACGAGCAGTACTTC CASSIELAGPYEQYF
- TRBJ2-3 - TRBV7-9 TGTGCCAGCAGCCCCCGCCGGACTCATCTTGCGGATACGCAGTATTTT CASSPRRTHLADTQYF
- TRBJ1-2 TRBD1 TRBV5-4 TGTGCCAGCAGCCAGCCGGGACAGGGTAACTATGGCTACACCTTC CASSQPGQGNYGYTF
few TRBJ2-7 - TRBV10-1 TGCGCCAGCAGTGAGTCTCGTGGCAGCTACGAGCAGTACTTC CASSESRGSYEQYF